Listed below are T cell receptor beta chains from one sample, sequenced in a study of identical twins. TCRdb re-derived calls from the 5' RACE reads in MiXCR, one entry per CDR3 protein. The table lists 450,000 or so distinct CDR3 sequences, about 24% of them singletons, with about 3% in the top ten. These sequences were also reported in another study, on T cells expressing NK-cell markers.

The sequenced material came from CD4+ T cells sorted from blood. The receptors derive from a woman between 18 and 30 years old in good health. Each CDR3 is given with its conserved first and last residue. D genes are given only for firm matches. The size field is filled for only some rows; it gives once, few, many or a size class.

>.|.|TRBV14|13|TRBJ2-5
TGTGCCAGCAGCCCCCCGGACAAAGAGACCCAGTACTTC
CASSPPDKETQYF
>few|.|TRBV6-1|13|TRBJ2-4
TGTGCCAGCAGTCCCTCTTCCAAAAACATTCAGTACTTC
CASSPSSKNIQYF
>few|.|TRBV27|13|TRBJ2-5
TGTGCCAGCAGGGCAGGAGGACAAGAGACCCAGTACTTC
CASRAGGQETQYF
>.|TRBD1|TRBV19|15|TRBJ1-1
TGTGCCAGCGGTAAAGGACAGGGGGGCTACACTGAAGCTTTCTTT
CASGKGQGGYTEAFF
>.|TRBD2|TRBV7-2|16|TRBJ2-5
TGTGCCAGCAGCTCTTTTCTAGCGGGAGGGCAAGAGACCCAGTACTTC
CASSSFLAGGQETQYF
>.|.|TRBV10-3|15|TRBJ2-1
TGTGCCATCAGTGCCGGGACTCTGAACTACAATGAGCAGTTCTTC
CAISAGTLNYNEQFF
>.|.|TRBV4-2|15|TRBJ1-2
TGTGCCAGCAGCCGCGTCGACAGTCCTAACTATGGCTACACCTTC
CASSRVDSPNYGYTF
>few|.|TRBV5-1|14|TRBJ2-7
TGCGCCAGCAGCTTGGTCCAGGGATCCTACGAGCAGTACTTC
CASSLVQGSYEQYF
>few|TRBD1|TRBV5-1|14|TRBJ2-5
TGCGCCAGCAGCCTCACGGACAGGGGCGAGACCCAGTACTTC
CASSLTDRGETQYF
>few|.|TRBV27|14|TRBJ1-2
TGTGCCAGCAGTCCCACGCAGGGTCGGTATGGCTACACCTTC
CASSPTQGRYGYTF
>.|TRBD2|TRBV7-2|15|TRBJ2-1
TGTGCCAGCAGACTTAGCGGGGGGTCCTACAATGAGCAGTTCTTC
CASRLSGGSYNEQFF
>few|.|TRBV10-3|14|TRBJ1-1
TGTGCCATCAGTGTTGGGGCCTTGAACACTGAAGCTTTCTTT
CAISVGALNTEAFF
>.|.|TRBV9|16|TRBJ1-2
TGTGCCAGCAGCGGAGAAAGTACCCCAGGGCCCTATGGCTACACCTTC
CASSGESTPGPYGYTF
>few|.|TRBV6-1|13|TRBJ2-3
TGTGCCAGCAAGTCTTGGGCGGTAGATACGCAGTATTTT
CASKSWAVDTQYF
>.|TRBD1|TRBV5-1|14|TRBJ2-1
TGCGCCAGCAGCTGGGCCGGGACAGGGGTCGAGCAGTTCTTC
CASSWAGTGVEQFF
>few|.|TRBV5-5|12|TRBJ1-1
TGTGCCAGCAGTCTGGCTTGGACTGAAGCTTTCTTT
CASSLAWTEAFF
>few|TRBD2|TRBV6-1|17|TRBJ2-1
TGTGCCAGCAGTCGGACTAGCGGGAGTGTAGGGACTAATGAGCAGTTCTTC
CASSRTSGSVGTNEQFF
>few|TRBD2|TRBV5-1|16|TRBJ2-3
TGCGCCAGCAGCTGGGGGACTAGCGGGGGCACAGATACGCAGTATTTT
CASSWGTSGGTDTQYF
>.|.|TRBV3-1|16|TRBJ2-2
TGTGCCAGCAGCCAAGGGCCTCAGGGGACCACCGGGGAGCTGTTTTTT
CASSQGPQGTTGELFF
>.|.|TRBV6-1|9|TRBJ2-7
TGTGCCGACCCAGGGGTAAGGGACTTC
CADPGVRDF
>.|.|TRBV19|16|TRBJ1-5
TGTGCCAGTAGTATGTTACAGTTAAGTGGCAATCAGCCCCAGCATTTT
CASSMLQLSGNQPQHF
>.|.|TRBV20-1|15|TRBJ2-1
TGCAGTGCATCCCTCCGACTCCGCTCCTACAATGAGCAGTTCTTC
CSASLRLRSYNEQFF
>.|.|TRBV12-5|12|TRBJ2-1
TGTGCTAGTGGTTTGGTAATCCCCATGGGGTTCTTC
CASGLVIPMGFF
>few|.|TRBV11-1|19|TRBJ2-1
TGTGCCAGCAGCCAACCTTCCGGGGGAGAGAGAAGCTCCTACAATGAGCAGTTCTTC
CASSQPSGGERSSYNEQFF
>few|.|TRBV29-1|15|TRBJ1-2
TGCAGCGTGAACCGGGACACCTACGGCAACTATGGCTACACCTTC
CSVNRDTYGNYGYTF
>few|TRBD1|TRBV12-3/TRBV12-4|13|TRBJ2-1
TGTGCCAGCAGTTATAGCAGGGGGAATGAGCAGTTCTTC
CASSYSRGNEQFF
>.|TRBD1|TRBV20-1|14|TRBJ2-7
TGCAGTGCTCTACGACAGGGGGGAAACCACGAGCAGTACTTC
CSALRQGGNHEQYF
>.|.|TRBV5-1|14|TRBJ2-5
TGCGCCAGCAGCTTTCTTCTAGGGGAAGAGACCCAGTACTTC
CASSFLLGEETQYF
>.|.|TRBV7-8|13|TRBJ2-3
TGTGCCAGCAGCTTAGGCAGGGCGGGTACGCAGTATTTT
CASSLGRAGTQYF
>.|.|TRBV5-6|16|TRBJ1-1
TGTGCCAGCAGCTTCTATCAGTTCGGGGGTAACACTGAAGCTTTCTTT
CASSFYQFGGNTEAFF
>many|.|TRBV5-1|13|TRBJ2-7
TGTGCCAGCAGTTTGGACGGATCCTACGAGCAGTACTTC
CASSLDGSYEQYF